The clone carrying this TCR beta chain was recorded a few times. Its target is unknown. The record originates from a study of response to subunit inactivated influenza vaccine. Trimming removed 4 bases at V and 13 bases at J, with 11 bases between. Germline CDR1 is MNHEY and CDR2 is SVGAGI. This CDR3 region has 11 residues. MiXCR was run by TCRdb on the RT-PCR reads, yielding one entry per CDR3 protein. The sample carries over 450,000 distinct CDR3 sequences, 13% recorded once. Overall study results and limits: Few additional T cells are recruited per seasonal influenza vaccination, authors suggested.

The chain has TRBV6-5 and TRBJ1-3; D is perhaps TRBD1 (6 bases). The sequencing here drew on PBMCs from blood, taken 35 to 45 days after vaccination. The sequence was collected from a man between 45 and 60 years old who received an inactivated influenza vaccine. This CDR3 is CASSFRQEIYF. Written as DNA, the CDR3 is TGTGCCAGCAGTTTCAGACAGGAAATATATTTT.